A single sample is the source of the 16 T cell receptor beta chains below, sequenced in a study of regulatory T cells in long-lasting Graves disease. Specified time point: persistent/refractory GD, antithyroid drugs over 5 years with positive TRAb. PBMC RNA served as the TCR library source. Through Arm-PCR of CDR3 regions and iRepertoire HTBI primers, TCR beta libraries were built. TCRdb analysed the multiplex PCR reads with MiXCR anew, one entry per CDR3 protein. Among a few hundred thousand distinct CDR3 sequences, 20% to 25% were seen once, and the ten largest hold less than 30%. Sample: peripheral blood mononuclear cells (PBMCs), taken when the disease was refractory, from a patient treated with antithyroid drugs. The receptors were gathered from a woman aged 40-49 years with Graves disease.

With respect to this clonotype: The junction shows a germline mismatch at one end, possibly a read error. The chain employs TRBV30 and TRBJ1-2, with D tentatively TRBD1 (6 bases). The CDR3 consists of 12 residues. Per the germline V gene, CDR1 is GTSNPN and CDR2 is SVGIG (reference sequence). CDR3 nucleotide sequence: TGTGGCTGGACGACAGGTCCCTATGGCTACACCTTC. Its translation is CGWTTGPYGYTF.

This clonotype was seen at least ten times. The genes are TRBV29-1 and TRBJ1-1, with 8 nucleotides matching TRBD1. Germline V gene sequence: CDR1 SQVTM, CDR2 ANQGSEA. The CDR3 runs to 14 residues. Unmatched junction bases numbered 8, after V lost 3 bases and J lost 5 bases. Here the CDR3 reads CSVDSTGERTEAFF. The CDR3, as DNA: TGCAGCGTTGATTCGACAGGGGAGCGGACTGAAGCTTTCTTT.

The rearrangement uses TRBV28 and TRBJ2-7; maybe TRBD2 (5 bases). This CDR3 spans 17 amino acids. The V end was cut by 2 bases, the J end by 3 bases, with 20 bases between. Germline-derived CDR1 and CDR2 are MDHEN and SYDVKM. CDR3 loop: CASSLGVQRPTNYEQYF. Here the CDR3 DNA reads TGTGCCAGCAGTTTAGGTGTGCAGCGGCCGACCAACTACGAGCAGTACTTC.

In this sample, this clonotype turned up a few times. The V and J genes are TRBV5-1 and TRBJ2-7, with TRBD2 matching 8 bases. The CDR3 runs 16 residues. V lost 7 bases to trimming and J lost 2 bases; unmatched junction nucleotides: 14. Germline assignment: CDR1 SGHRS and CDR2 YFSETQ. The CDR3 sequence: CASSGGGTSNAYEQYF. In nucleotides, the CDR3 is TGCGCCAGCTCCGGGGGGGGGACAAGTAACGCCTACGAGCAGTACTTC.

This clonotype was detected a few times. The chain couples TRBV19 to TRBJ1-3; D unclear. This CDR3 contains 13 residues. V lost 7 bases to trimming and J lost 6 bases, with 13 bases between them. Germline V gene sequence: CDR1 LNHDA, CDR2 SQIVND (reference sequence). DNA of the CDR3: TGTGCCAGTACCGGCTTGTTGGAAAACACCATATATTTT. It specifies CASTGLLENTIYF.

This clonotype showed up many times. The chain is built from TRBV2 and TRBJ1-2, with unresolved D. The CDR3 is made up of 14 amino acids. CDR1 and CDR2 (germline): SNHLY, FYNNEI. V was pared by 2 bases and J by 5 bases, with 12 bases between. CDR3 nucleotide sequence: TGTGCCAGCAGTGAACAAGGTGCTATGTATGGCTACACCTTC. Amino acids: CASSEQGAMYGYTF.

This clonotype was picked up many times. The CDR3 loop is CASSDGGTNEKLFF. CDR3 DNA: TGTGCCAGCAGTGATGGGGGGACTAATGAAAAACTGTTTTTT. The chain employs TRBV2 and TRBJ1-4; D may be TRBD1 (5 bases). CDR3 length: 14 residues. Germline V gene sequence: CDR1 SNHLY, CDR2 FYNNEI. V was pared by 3 bases and J by 2 bases, with 7 bases between.

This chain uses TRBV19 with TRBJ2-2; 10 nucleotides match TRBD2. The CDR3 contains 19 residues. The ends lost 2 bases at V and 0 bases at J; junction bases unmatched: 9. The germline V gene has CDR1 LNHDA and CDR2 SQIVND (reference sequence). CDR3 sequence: CASSIKWASGGTNTGELFF. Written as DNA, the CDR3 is TGTGCCAGTAGTATAAAGTGGGCTAGCGGGGGAACGAACACCGGGGAGCTGTTTTTT.

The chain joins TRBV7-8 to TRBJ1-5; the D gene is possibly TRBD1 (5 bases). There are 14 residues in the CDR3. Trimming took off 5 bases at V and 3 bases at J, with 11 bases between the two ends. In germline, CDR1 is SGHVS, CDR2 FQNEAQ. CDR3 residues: CASSVAGTNQPQHF. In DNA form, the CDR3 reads TGTGCCAGCAGCGTGGCAGGGACCAATCAGCCCCAGCATTTT.

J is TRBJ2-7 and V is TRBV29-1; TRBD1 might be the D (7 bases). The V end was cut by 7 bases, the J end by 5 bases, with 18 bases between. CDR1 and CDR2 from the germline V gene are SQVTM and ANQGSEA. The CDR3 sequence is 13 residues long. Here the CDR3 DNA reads TGCAGCGCCGGCCAGGGGGGATTTGACGAGCAGTACTTC. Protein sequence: CSAGQGGFDEQYF.

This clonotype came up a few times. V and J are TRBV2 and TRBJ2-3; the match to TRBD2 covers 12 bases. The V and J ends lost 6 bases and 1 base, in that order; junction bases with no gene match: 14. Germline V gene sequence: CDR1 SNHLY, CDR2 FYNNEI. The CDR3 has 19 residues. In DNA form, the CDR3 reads TGTGCCAGCAGAGGACTAGCGGGAAACTTAAACCACCGCACAGATACGCAGTATTTT. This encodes CASRGLAGNLNHRTDTQYF.

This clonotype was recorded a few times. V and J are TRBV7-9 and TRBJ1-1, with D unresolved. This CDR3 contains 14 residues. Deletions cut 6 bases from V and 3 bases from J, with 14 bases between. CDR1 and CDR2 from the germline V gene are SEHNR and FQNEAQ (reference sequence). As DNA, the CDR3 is TGTGCCAGCAGGCTCTCGGGAGGTCACACTGAAGCTTTCTTT. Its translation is CASRLSGGHTEAFF.

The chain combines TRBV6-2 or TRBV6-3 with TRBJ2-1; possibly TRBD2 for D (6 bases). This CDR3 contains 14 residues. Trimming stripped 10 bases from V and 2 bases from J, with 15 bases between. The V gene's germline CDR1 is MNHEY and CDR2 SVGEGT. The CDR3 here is CATTGRRAYNEQFF. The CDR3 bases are TGTGCCACCACCGGACGGAGGGCCTACAATGAGCAGTTCTTC.

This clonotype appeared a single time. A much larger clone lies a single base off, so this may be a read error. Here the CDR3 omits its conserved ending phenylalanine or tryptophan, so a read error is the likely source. The CDR3 here is CASSFSITGELFL. DNA of the CDR3: TGTGCCAGCAGCTTTAGTATTACCGGGGAGCTGTTTCTT. The V and J genes are TRBV11-1 and TRBJ2-2; D is ambiguous. V lost 3 bases to trimming and J lost 5 bases, with 7 bases between them. Germline CDR1 is SGHAT and CDR2 is FQDESV (reference sequence). The CDR3 contains 13 residues.

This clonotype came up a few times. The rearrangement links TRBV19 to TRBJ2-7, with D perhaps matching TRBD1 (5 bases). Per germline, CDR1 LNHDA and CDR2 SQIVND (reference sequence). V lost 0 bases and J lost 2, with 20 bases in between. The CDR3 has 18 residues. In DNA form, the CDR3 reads TGTGCCAGTAGTATAGATCACCTGACAGCCTTGTCGGCCTACGAGCAGTACTTC. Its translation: CASSIDHLTALSAYEQYF.

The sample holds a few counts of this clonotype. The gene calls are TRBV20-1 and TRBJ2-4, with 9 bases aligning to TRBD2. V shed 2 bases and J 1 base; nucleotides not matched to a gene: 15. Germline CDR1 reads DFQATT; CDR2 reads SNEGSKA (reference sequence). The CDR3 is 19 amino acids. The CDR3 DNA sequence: TGCAGTGCTAGAAACGTGGGTAGCGGGAGCTTGCTGGCCAAAAACATTCAGTACTTC. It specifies CSARNVGSGSLLAKNIQYF.